Below are 31 T cell receptor beta chains sequenced from a single sample in a study of follicular helper T cells after annual influenza vaccination. TCRdb's copy holds only in-frame clones and misses some; the assay was immunoSEQ multiplex PCR. The data show approximately 30,000 clones, roughly 80% seen once. Time point defined: 2014-2015 season, pre-vaccination. Material: CXCR5+ CD38- circulating T follicular helper cells from blood, obtained on the day of influenza vaccination. Subset described: circulating Tfh, non-naive CD4+CXCR5+PD-1+ (ICOS+CD38+ or ICOS-CD38-). Receptors originate from an adult who received the influenza vaccine.

V is TRBV30 and J is TRBJ1-4; TRBD1 matches at 10 bases. V lost 5 bases, J lost 7 bases, and 4 bases stayed unmatched. Per germline, CDR1 GTSNPN and CDR2 SVGIG (reference sequence). This CDR3 has 13 residues. DNA of the CDR3: TGTGCCTGGGAGCGACAGGGGGCTGAAAAACTGTTTTTT. This gives the protein CAWERQGAEKLFF.

The chain is built from TRBV2 and TRBJ1-6; D possibly corresponds to TRBD1 (6 bases). V shed 8 bases and J shed 0 bases, with 17 bases lying between them. Looked up from germline, CDR1 is SNHLY and CDR2 is FYNNEI. CDR3 length: 17 residues. CDR3 sequence reads: CASRTEIMSSYNSPLHF. DNA of the CDR3: TGTGCCAGCCGGACAGAGATTATGAGCTCCTATAATTCACCCCTCCACTTT.

This CDR3 is CASSLDSGIEQYF. The CDR3 region has the DNA TGCGCCAGCAGCTTGGATTCCGGGATCGAGCAGTACTTC. V is TRBV5-1 and J is TRBJ2-7, with D maybe TRBD2 (5 bases). Trimming took off 0 bases at V and 6 bases at J, with 10 bases between the two ends. This CDR3 has 13 amino acids. Looked up from germline, CDR1 is SGHRS and CDR2 is YFSETQ.

The table lists this clone with a few counts. The chain combines TRBV28 with TRBJ2-3; 7 nucleotides line up with TRBD2. CDR3 length equals 13 residues. Trimming at V came to 8 bases and at J to 1 base, leaving 3 bases not matched to a gene. The germline CDR1 and CDR2 sequences are MDHEN and SYDVKM. The CDR3 sequence: CASGRDGTDTQYF. The CDR3 DNA reads TGTGCCAGCGGGAGGGATGGCACAGATACGCAGTATTTT. The full variable domain, its missing parts supplied by reference TRBV28 and TRBJ2-3, is DVKVTQSSRYLVKRTGEKVFLECVQDMDHENMFWYRQDPGLGLRLIYFSYDVKMKEKGDIPEGYSVSREKKERFSLILESASTNQTSMYLCASGRDGTDTQYFGPGTRLTVL.

The CDR3 nucleotides read TGTGCCAGCAGGGGGGGGAGCGCGAACACCGGGGAGCTGTTTTTT. It codes for CASRGGSANTGELFF. V usage is TRBV2 and J usage is TRBJ2-2; 7 nucleotides match TRBD2. Germline CDR1 reads SNHLY; CDR2 reads FYNNEI. Unmatched junction bases numbered 4, after V lost 6 bases and J lost 0 bases. The CDR3 is 15 residues long.

As regards this clone: A junction end diverges from the germline sequence, so it may reflect a read error. The chain employs TRBV11-3 and TRBJ2-4; D gene ambiguous. CDR1 is SGHNT and CDR2 is YENEEA in the germline V gene. The CDR3 loop spans 13 amino acids. For the CDR3, the DNA is TGTGCCAGCAGTCAAACGGGTAAAAGCATTCAGTACTTC. Translating it yields CASSQTGKSIQYF.

The gene calls are TRBV10-2 and TRBJ2-3; TRBD2 matches at 12 bases. The V gene's germline CDR1 is WSHSY and CDR2 SAAADI. CDR3 size: 15 residues. V shed 2 bases, J shed 5 bases, and the junction held 2 bases outside the gene matches. The CDR3: CASSEETSGRDTQYF. The DNA of the CDR3 is TGCGCCAGCAGTGAGGAGACTAGCGGGAGAGATACGCAGTATTTT.

The chain carries TRBV5-1 and TRBJ2-3; 7 bases are a match to TRBD1. Per the germline V gene, CDR1 is SGHRS and CDR2 is YFSETQ. The CDR3 contains 17 residues. After removal of 0 bases from V and 3 bases from J, the junction contained 10 bases not matched to a gene. The CDR3 DNA reads as TGCGCCAGCAGCTTGGGAACACAGGGGATTTGGACAGATACGCAGTATTTT. Translated: CASSLGTQGIWTDTQYF.

V and J are TRBV5-1 and TRBJ2-3; a weak D match, TRBD2 (6 bases). Germline V gene data show CDR1 as SGHRS and CDR2 as YFSETQ. Trimming took off 7 bases at V and 3 bases at J, with 18 bases between the two ends. The CDR3 length is 15 residues. The CDR3 spells CASQEAGGNTDTQYF. CDR3 sequence (DNA): TGCGCCAGCCAGGAAGCGGGCGGAAATACAGATACGCAGTATTTT.

J is TRBJ2-7 and V is TRBV6-5, with D perhaps matching TRBD1 (6 bases). The CDR3 length is 15 residues. V lost 2 bases and J 3 bases, leaving 14 bases between the germline ends. CDR1 and CDR2 from the germline V gene are MNHEY and SVGAGI. In DNA, the CDR3 is TGTGCCAGCAGTTACGATGGACAGCCCCACTACGAGCAGTACTTC. Translated: CASSYDGQPHYEQYF.

V gene TRBV5-5 combines with J gene TRBJ2-7; weak D call: TRBD1 (5 bases). V shed 5 bases and J shed 5 bases, with 14 bases lying between them. This CDR3 region has 13 residues. The germline CDR1 and CDR2 sequences are SGHKS and YYEKEE (reference sequence). The CDR3 DNA reads as TGTGCCAGCAGATCTGGGGCGGCTGACGAGCAGTACTTC. This gives the protein CASRSGAADEQYF.

The genes are TRBV6-1 and TRBJ2-7; 9 bases map to TRBD1. The trim removed 6 bases at V and 6 bases at J, leaving 9 bases unmatched. This CDR3 region has 14 residues. Germline loops: CDR1 MNHNS, CDR2 SASEGT. CDR3 residues: CASRSGTGLVEQYF. The CDR3 DNA is TGTGCCAGCAGGTCCGGGACAGGGTTAGTCGAGCAGTACTTC.

The chain joins TRBV21-1 to TRBJ2-7; TRBD2, the table's D call, was not compared with the DNA. TRBV21-1 is a known pseudogene. The CDR3 has 14 residues. The CDR3 here is CASSKDGSSAEQYF. In DNA, the CDR3 is TGTGCCAGCAGCAAAGATGGATCTAGTGCCGAGCAGTACTTC.

This clone was detected only a few times. The V call is TRBV6-6, the J call TRBJ1-5; D perhaps matches TRBD1 (5 bases). Trimming left V 6 bases short and J 3 bases short, with 6 bases between. The CDR3 extends over 12 amino acids. Germline V CDR1 and CDR2: MNHNY, SVGAGI (reference sequence). CDR3 DNA sequence: TGTGCCAGCAGCAGGGACAATCAGCCCCAGCATTTT. This sequence encodes CASSRDNQPQHF.

This clone has only one observation. The chain is built from TRBV28 and TRBJ1-5, with 7 bases identical to TRBD1. This CDR3 has 15 residues. V was clipped by 6 bases and J by 3 bases; unmatched bases: 8. Germline assignment: CDR1 MDHEN and CDR2 SYDVKM. CDR3 residues: CASRSGTDYNQPQHF. Here the CDR3 DNA reads TGTGCCAGCAGATCCGGGACAGACTACAATCAGCCCCAGCATTTT.

This sequence joins TRBV19 and TRBJ2-1; 8 nucleotides match TRBD2. The CDR3 sequence is 19 residues long. Per germline, CDR1 LNHDA and CDR2 SQIVND (reference sequence). V dropped 0 bases and J dropped 5; count of bases not matched to a gene: 15. For the CDR3, the DNA is TGTGCCAGTAGTATAGATCTAGGGTTCGCCGGGACTAGTAACAATGAGCAGTTCTTC. Protein: CASSIDLGFAGTSNNEQFF.

This clone came up a few times. This rearrangement joins TRBV27 to TRBJ2-2; 8 bases are shared with TRBD1. V was clipped by 5 bases and J by 4 bases; unmatched bases: 6. There are 15 residues in the CDR3. Germline CDR1 and CDR2: MNHEY and SMNVEV (reference sequence). CDR3 nucleotide sequence: TGTGCCAGCAGTCCTCGGGGACAGGCCACCGGGGAGCTGTTTTTT. As protein: CASSPRGQATGELFF.

This chain uses TRBV29-1 with TRBJ2-7; no clear D gene. CDR1 and CDR2 from the germline V gene are SQVTM and ANQGSEA. The CDR3 extends over 12 amino acids. The V gene lost 4 bases and the J gene lost 5 bases, with 12 bases spanning the gap. Written as DNA, the CDR3 is TGCAGCGTTGTTCCCTTCGACAACGAGCAGTACTTC. Its translation: CSVVPFDNEQYF.

This rearrangement joins TRBV30 to TRBJ1-1; TRBD1 aligns across 7 bases. The J segment lost 5 bases and the V segment lost 3 bases, leaving 3 bases of the junction unmatched. This CDR3 comprises 12 residues. The germline gives CDR1 GTSNPN, CDR2 SVGIG (reference sequence). The CDR3 bases are TGTGCCTGGAGACAGGGGTATACTGAAGCTTTCTTT. It translates to CAWRQGYTEAFF.

This clone came up once. The V call is TRBV10-3, the J call TRBJ2-1, with D possibly matching TRBD2 (5 bases). Germline V CDR1 and CDR2: ENHRY, SYGVKD. This CDR3 contains 14 residues. V was shortened by 10 bases and J by 11 bases, with 24 bases between the two germline ends. The CDR3 nucleotides read TGTGCCACCAAAACTGCGGACTCTACTGGGAAGCAGTTCTTC. It specifies CATKTADSTGKQFF.

J is TRBJ1-5 and V is TRBV6-1; TRBD1 matches at 9 bases. This CDR3 has 13 amino acids. The V gene's germline CDR1 is MNHNS and CDR2 SASEGT. Trimming at V came to 7 bases and at J to 6 bases, leaving 4 bases not matched to a gene. The CDR3 DNA reads TGTGCCAGCACCAGACAGGGGGTTCAGCCCCAGCATTTT. The encoded protein is CASTRQGVQPQHF.

The V gene is TRBV19, the J gene TRBJ1-5; D perhaps matches TRBD1 (6 bases). Germline V gives CDR1 LNHDA, CDR2 SQIVND (reference sequence). The CDR3 spans 15 residues. Trimming pared 5 bases from V and 0 bases from J, leaving 11 bases between. The CDR3 loop is CASSPGEVSNQPQHF. The CDR3 nucleotides read TGTGCCAGTAGTCCAGGGGAAGTTAGCAATCAGCCCCAGCATTTT.

The genes are TRBV7-9 and TRBJ1-3; D is unclear. Germline V gives CDR1 SEHNR, CDR2 FQNEAQ (reference sequence). CDR3 length: 12 residues. Between the trimmed V and J ends, which lost 2 bases and 7 bases, there was a span of 6 bases. The DNA for the CDR3 is TGTGCCAGCAGCTTATCGGGGAACACCATATATTTT. Protein product: CASSLSGNTIYF.

The chain links TRBV9 to TRBJ1-1; D is undetermined. The CDR3 consists of 14 residues. Trimming removed 0 bases from V and 2 bases from J, with 8 bases in between. Germline V lookup: CDR1 SGDLS, CDR2 YYNGEE. The CDR3 DNA reads as TGTGCCAGCAGCGTAGCCCCTCTTAACACTGAAGCTTTCTTT. Translated: CASSVAPLNTEAFF.

The genes are TRBV28 and TRBJ1-2; D is undetermined. Trimming cost V 5 bases and J 3 bases, with 10 bases left between them. This CDR3 spans 13 amino acids. Germline-derived CDR1 and CDR2 are MDHEN and SYDVKM. CDR3 bases: TGTGCCAGCAGTCTACGGGTCGACTATGGCTACACCTTC. Its protein is CASSLRVDYGYTF.

This clone was seen once. The chain joins TRBV30 to TRBJ2-2; 7 positions agree with TRBD2. CDR3 size: 16 residues. The germline V gene has CDR1 GTSNPN and CDR2 SVGIG (reference sequence). The junction had 10 bases not matched to a gene; V was cut back by 2 bases and J by 4 bases. This chain's CDR3 is CAWSRSGGSITGELFF. CDR3 bases: TGTGCCTGGAGTCGCTCGGGGGGAAGTATCACCGGGGAGCTGTTTTTT.

The chain has TRBV14 and TRBJ2-1; D ambiguous. Per germline, CDR1 SGHDN and CDR2 FVKESK. Trimming took 4 bases from V and 5 from J, leaving 12 bases between them. The CDR3 totals 14 residues. CDR3 sequence reads: CASSLRLANNEQFF. DNA of the CDR3: TGTGCCAGCAGCCTGAGACTGGCTAACAATGAGCAGTTCTTC.

The V call is TRBV18, the J call TRBJ1-2; D is uncertain. The germline V and J ends were trimmed by 2 bases and 8 bases, with 18 bases remaining between them. Looked up from germline, CDR1 is KGHSH and CDR2 is LQKENI. The CDR3 is made up of 15 amino acids. CDR3 region: CASSPFGDRLRGYTF. The CDR3 DNA is TGTGCCAGCTCACCATTTGGAGACCGTCTGAGGGGCTACACCTTC.

The V gene is TRBV5-1, the J gene TRBJ2-3; TRBD2 matches 8 bases. There are 15 residues in the CDR3. Germline V gives CDR1 SGHRS, CDR2 YFSETQ. Losses at the gene ends were 1 base for V and 5 bases for J; bases not matched to a gene: 6. The CDR3 reads CASSLNTGGEDTQYF. The CDR3 nucleotides are TGCGCCAGCAGCTTGAATACGGGGGGGGAAGATACGCAGTATTTT. The whole variable domain, filled in from reference TRBV5-1 and TRBJ2-3, reads KAGVTQTPRYLIKTRGQQVTLSCSPISGHRSVSWYQQTPGQGLQFLFEYFSETQRNKGNFPGRFSGRQFSNSRSEMNVSTLELGDSALYLCASSLNTGGEDTQYFGPGTRLTVL.

The chain couples TRBV18 to TRBJ2-3; D is possibly TRBD1 (5 bases). CDR3 length equals 13 residues. Trimming removed 4 bases from V and 5 bases from J, with 10 bases in between. Germline-derived CDR1 and CDR2 are KGHSH and LQKENI. CDR3 nucleotides: TGTGCCAGCTCACTGGTCAGGGAAGATACGCAGTATTTT. Its protein is CASSLVREDTQYF.

The J gene is TRBJ2-7, the V gene TRBV4-1; no definite D call. Trimming cost V 1 base and J 2 bases, with 12 bases left between them. The CDR3 totals 15 residues. Germline-derived CDR1 and CDR2 are MGHRA and YSYEKL. CDR3 sequence: CASSQALFSTYEQYF. The CDR3 region has the DNA TGCGCCAGCAGCCAAGCACTTTTTTCCACCTACGAGCAGTACTTC.